A single sample gave rise to the 6 T cell receptor beta chains below, sequenced in a study of T cell changes during pregnancy in multiple sclerosis. The table came from immunoSEQ multiplex PCR; TCRdb's copy has only in-frame clones and leaves some out. The sample has approximately 110,000 clones, about 93% seen once. The sequenced sample was peripheral blood, obtained in the third trimester of pregnancy. The receptors derive from a female donor with multiple sclerosis, enrolled in a pregnancy study.

This CDR3 is CASRRGGAYEQFF. The CDR3 DNA follows: TGTGCCAGCAGGCGGGGGGGGGCCTATGAGCAGTTCTTC. The chain couples TRBV27 to TRBJ2-1; 9 bases align to TRBD2. Germline CDR1 and CDR2: MNHEY and SMNVEV (reference sequence). This CDR3 has 13 amino acids. The V gene end was trimmed by 6 bases and the J gene end by 8 bases; junction bases not matched to a gene: 5.

The chain couples TRBV4-1 to TRBJ1-4, with 9 bases that match TRBD1. The CDR3 length is 16 residues. V lost 2 bases and J lost 8; bases outside the gene matches: 9. Looked up from germline, CDR1 is MGHRA and CDR2 is YSYEKL. The CDR3 DNA reads as TGCGCCAGCAGCCAACCTCGGGACAGGGTATTAGAAAAACTGTTTTTT. Translated: CASSQPRDRVLEKLFF.

The chain recombines TRBV7-9 with TRBJ2-7, with TRBD2 identical over 10 bases. CDR3 length equals 15 residues. Per germline, CDR1 SEHNR and CDR2 FQNEAQ (reference sequence). V lost 6 bases, J lost 3 bases, and 8 bases stayed unmatched. CDR3 amino acids: CASSPKREGIYEQYF. CDR3 sequence (DNA): TGTGCCAGCAGTCCTAAGCGGGAGGGGATCTACGAGCAGTACTTC.

The chain employs TRBV5-8 and TRBJ2-5; D possibly corresponds to TRBD1 (6 bases). V gave up 4 bases and J gave up 2 bases, with 12 bases separating them. The V gene's germline CDR1 is SGHTS and CDR2 YDEGEE. The CDR3 runs 14 residues. The CDR3 is CASSNPDRQETQYF. In DNA, the CDR3 is TGTGCCAGCAGCAACCCGGACAGACAAGAGACCCAGTACTTC.

The count of this clone is one. Here the CDR3 reads CASSVLAGETQYF. The CDR3 DNA sequence: TGTGCCAGCAGCGTATTGGCCGGGGAGACCCAGTACTTC. The rearrangement uses TRBV9 and TRBJ2-5, with D uncertain. Germline CDR1 and CDR2: SGDLS and YYNGEE. CDR3 length: 13 amino acids. Trimming took 1 base from V and 5 from J, leaving 9 bases between them.

The chain carries TRBV13 and TRBJ2-7, with TRBD1 as a possible D gene (7 bases). CDR1 is PRHDT, CDR2 FYEKMQ, per germline (reference sequence). The length of the CDR3 is 19 residues. V was shortened by 3 bases and J by 5 bases, with 29 bases between the two germline ends. The CDR3 DNA is TGTGCCAGCAGCTTCCTCAGGGGGGCTTTATCCGGGACGCCCCACGAGCAGTACTTC. It codes for CASSFLRGALSGTPHEQYF.